The 21 T cell receptor beta chains given below trace back to one sample, sequenced in a study of blood T cell repertoires in COVID-19. TCRdb's copy holds only in-frame clones and misses some; the assay was immunoSEQ multiplex PCR. The profile covers fewer than 90,000 clones, with about 90% appearing a single time and around 14% taken by the ten largest. Sequencing was done on a sample of peripheral blood. The receptors here all came from a male donor with acute or convalescent COVID-19.

The genes are TRBV30 and TRBJ1-2; D uncertain. V lost 0 bases and J lost 6, with 17 bases in between. The CDR3 consists of 15 residues. CDR1 is GTSNPN and CDR2 is SVGIG in the germline V gene (reference sequence). Here the CDR3 reads CAWSVMIGVGDGYTF. CDR3 in DNA: TGTGCCTGGAGTGTAATGATCGGGGTCGGGGATGGCTACACCTTC.

This sequence joins TRBV18 and TRBJ2-5, with 11 bases aligning to TRBD1. CDR1 is KGHSH, CDR2 LQKENI, per germline. J gave up 5 bases and V 3 bases, and 8 bases lay outside the gene matches. This CDR3 comprises 16 residues. CDR3 protein: CASSPLGQGVGETQYF. CDR3 DNA: TGTGCCAGCTCACCTCTGGGACAGGGGGTTGGTGAGACCCAGTACTTC. The complete variable domain, with remaining parts taken from reference TRBV18 and TRBJ2-5, reads NAGVMQNPRHLVRRRGQEARLRCSPMKGHSHVYWYRQLPEEGLKFMVYLQKENIIDESGMPKERFSAEFPKEGPSILRIQQVVRGDSAAYFCASSPLGQGVGETQYFGPGTRLLVL.

The chain recombines TRBV6-5 with TRBJ2-7, with D possibly matching TRBD2 (5 bases). The V gene lost 0 bases and the J gene lost 3 bases, with 9 bases spanning the gap. The CDR3 consists of 14 residues. Germline CDR1 and CDR2: MNHEY and SVGAGI. CDR3 sequence reads: CASSYSRRDYEQYF. Written as DNA, the CDR3 is TGTGCCAGCAGTTACTCACGACGGGACTACGAGCAGTACTTC.

CDR3 residues: CASSLDPGSSYNEQFF. CDR3 sequence (DNA): TGTGCCAGCAGCTTAGATCCGGGGAGCTCCTACAATGAGCAGTTCTTC. The chain is built from TRBV7-2 and TRBJ2-1, with D tentatively TRBD2 (5 bases). CDR3 length: 16 residues. The ends were cut back, 1 base at V and 0 bases at J, with 10 bases in the middle. Germline V gives CDR1 SGHTA, CDR2 FQGNSA.

This clone occurred many times. CDR3 residues: CASSSKRHLSNQPQHF. The CDR3 DNA follows: TGTGCCAGCAGCTCCAAACGACACCTTAGCAATCAGCCCCAGCATTTT. The chain carries TRBV7-8 and TRBJ1-5; D gene uncertain. V lost 4 bases, J lost 0 bases, and 13 bases lay in between. The CDR3 is 16 amino acids. Germline loops: CDR1 SGHVS, CDR2 FQNEAQ.

The table lists this clone with a few counts. The chain links TRBV4-1 to TRBJ1-1; D is uncertain. Between the trimmed V and J ends, which lost 3 bases and 4 bases, there was a span of 18 bases. CDR1 is MGHRA and CDR2 is YSYEKL in the germline V gene. The CDR3 length is 16 residues. CDR3 residues: CASSHPATLERTEAFF. CDR3 in DNA: TGCGCCAGCAGCCACCCCGCGACGCTAGAACGCACTGAAGCTTTCTTT.

The chain joins TRBV3-1 (or the pseudogene TRBV3-2) to TRBJ2-7, with a tentative D call TRBD1 (5 bases). Trimming shortened V by 1 base and J by 2 bases, and 9 bases separated the two germline ends. The CDR3 covers 14 residues. CDR1 and CDR2 (germline): LGHDT, YNNKEL (reference sequence). DNA of the CDR3: TGTGCCAGCAGCCAAGTCGACAGTACCTACGAGCAGTACTTC. Amino acid sequence: CASSQVDSTYEQYF.

V gene TRBV3-1 (or the pseudogene TRBV3-2) combines with J gene TRBJ2-1, with 8 bases lining up with TRBD1. V trimming: 1 base; J trimming: 2 bases; junction bases outside the gene matches: 7. The CDR3 extends over 17 amino acids. CDR1 and CDR2 from the germline V gene are LGHDT and YNNKEL (reference sequence). In nucleotides, the CDR3 is TGTGCCAGCAGCCAAGTCATTGGGACAGGTACCTACAATGAGCAGTTCTTC. Translating gives CASSQVIGTGTYNEQFF.

In this sample, this clone turned up once. V and J are TRBV2 and TRBJ1-4, with TRBD1 as a possible D gene (6 bases). The germline V gene has CDR1 SNHLY and CDR2 FYNNEI. V lost 6 bases to trimming and J lost 8 bases, with 13 bases between them. CDR3 size: 13 residues. The CDR3 is CASSEGHQEKLFF. The DNA for the CDR3 is TGTGCCAGCAGCGAGGGACACCAGGAAAAACTGTTTTTT.

This clone has just one count. The rearrangement links TRBV24-1 to TRBJ2-1, with TRBD1 matching 10 bases. V shed 3 bases and J 8 bases; nucleotides not matched to a gene: 9. Germline V gene data show CDR1 as KGHDR and CDR2 as SFDVKD. The CDR3 runs 16 residues. Here the CDR3 reads CATSDPGQGNKDEQFF. CDR3 nucleotide sequence: TGTGCCACCAGTGATCCGGGACAGGGGAATAAAGATGAGCAGTTCTTC.

The genes are TRBV19 and TRBJ2-6, with unresolved D. The germline gives CDR1 LNHDA, CDR2 SQIVND (reference sequence). Trimming pared 6 bases from V and 2 bases from J, leaving 8 bases between. This CDR3 is 14 amino acids long. Written as DNA, the CDR3 is TGTGCCAGTAGCCCCGGTGCTGGGGCCAACGTCCTGACTTTC. It specifies CASSPGAGANVLTF. Combining the CDR3 with reference TRBV19 and TRBJ2-6 gives the whole variable domain DGGITQSPKYLFRKEGQNVTLSCEQNLNHDAMYWYRQDPGQGLRLIYYSQIVNDFQKGDIAEGYSVSREKKESFPLTVTSAQKNPTAFYLCASSPGAGANVLTFGAGSRLTVL.

The rearrangement links TRBV1 to TRBJ2-5; the table's D call of TRBD2 was not tested on the DNA. TRBV1 is assigned pseudogene status. The CDR3 consists of 15 residues. The CDR3 sequence: CTSGNGAGVQETQYF. CDR3 DNA sequence: TGCACCAGCGGAAACGGGGCGGGGGTCCAAGAGACCCAGTACTTC.

The table lists this clone with many counts. This chain links TRBV5-1 with TRBJ2-7; 10 nucleotides match TRBD1. From germline, CDR1 is SGHRS and CDR2 YFSETQ. Unmatched junction bases numbered 7, after V lost 4 bases and J lost 6 bases. CDR3 length: 14 residues. Here the CDR3 DNA reads TGCGCCAGCAGCCCGGGACAGGGGATCGTCGAGCAGTACTTC. It specifies CASSPGQGIVEQYF.

This clone was seen more than once but under ten times. V usage is TRBV19 and J usage is TRBJ1-1, with D maybe TRBD1 (6 bases). The CDR3 sequence is 13 residues long. Trimming took 8 bases from V and 1 from J, leaving 11 bases between them. Per germline, CDR1 LNHDA and CDR2 SQIVND (reference sequence). The CDR3 bases are TGTGCCAGTTTTGGCAGGGGGAACACTGAAGCTTTCTTT. Translating it yields CASFGRGNTEAFF.

The rearrangement links TRBV6-2 or TRBV6-3 to TRBJ2-7; D may be TRBD1 (6 bases). Trimming removed 0 bases at V and 5 bases at J, with 11 bases between. The CDR3 spans 14 residues. Germline-derived CDR1 and CDR2 are MNHEY and SVGEGT. The CDR3: CASSYSPGVDEQYF. CDR3 in DNA: TGTGCCAGCAGTTACTCTCCAGGGGTGGACGAGCAGTACTTC.

In its sample, this clone was seen a few times. J is TRBJ2-7 and V is TRBV14; 8 bases are a match to TRBD1. The CDR3 spans 17 residues. Losses at the gene ends were 3 bases for V and 5 bases for J; bases not matched to a gene: 15. CDR1 and CDR2 (germline): SGHDN, FVKESK. The CDR3 nucleotides are TGTGCCAGCAGCCATAGAGCGGCGACAGGGGCTTTGGACGAGCAGTACTTC. It is translated as CASSHRAATGALDEQYF.

This clone was picked up one time. This chain uses TRBV10-3 with TRBJ1-1; D may be TRBD1 (5 bases). In germline, CDR1 is ENHRY, CDR2 SYGVKD. Trimming pared 8 bases from V and 0 bases from J, leaving 16 bases between. The CDR3 runs 15 residues. The CDR3 loop is CAIGGNGGLNTEAFF. CDR3 in DNA: TGTGCCATCGGGGGGAATGGAGGATTGAACACTGAAGCTTTCTTT.

This chain joins TRBV7-6 and TRBJ2-2; TRBD2 agrees at 10 bases. The CDR3 is 16 residues long. Germline V gene lookup returns CDR1 SGHVS and CDR2 FNYEAQ. V lost 5 bases, J lost 8 bases, and 11 bases stayed unmatched. The CDR3: CASSPSGGALSGELFF. The CDR3 bases are TGTGCCAGCAGCCCCAGCGGGGGGGCTTTATCGGGGGAGCTGTTTTTT.

This rearrangement joins TRBV5-1 to TRBJ2-1; a possible D gene is TRBD1 (5 bases). There are 14 residues in the CDR3. V was shortened by 4 bases and J by 3 bases, with 11 bases between the two germline ends. CDR1 is SGHRS, CDR2 YFSETQ, per germline. In nucleotides, the CDR3 is TGCGCCAGCAGCCACGGCCAGGGCTACAATGAGCAGTTCTTC. Translated: CASSHGQGYNEQFF.

The CDR3 loop reads CASSIGTGDNYGYTF. Here the CDR3 DNA reads TGTGCCAGTAGTATAGGCACGGGAGATAACTATGGCTACACCTTC. The V call is TRBV19, the J call TRBJ1-2; the D is unclear. The germline V gene has CDR1 LNHDA and CDR2 SQIVND (reference sequence). V lost 1 base and J lost 1, with 10 bases in between. The CDR3 loop spans 15 amino acids.

The J gene is TRBJ1-2, the V gene TRBV19; D is perhaps TRBD1 (5 bases). Trimming cost V 6 bases and J 8 bases, with 10 bases left between them. The CDR3 consists of 11 residues. CDR1 and CDR2 from the germline V gene are LNHDA and SQIVND (reference sequence). Here the CDR3 DNA reads TGTGCCAGTAGCAGGGCCGGGGGCTACACCTTC. This gives the protein CASSRAGGYTF. The full variable domain, with the rest looked up from reference TRBV19 and TRBJ1-2, is DGGITQSPKYLFRKEGQNVTLSCEQNLNHDAMYWYRQDPGQGLRLIYYSQIVNDFQKGDIAEGYSVSREKKESFPLTVTSAQKNPTAFYLCASSRAGGYTFGSGTRLTVV.